Detailed here is one T cell receptor (beta chain). Naive CD8 cells were CD45RO-negative, positively selected for CCR7, excluding terminally differentiated effector memory CD45RA+ cells. These data originate in a study of shared clonotypes between healthy human individuals. Assay used: immunoSEQ multiplex PCR; TCRdb lists only in-frame clones, some missing. Of hundreds of thousands of clones in the sample, roughly 96% were seen once. The germline CDR1 and CDR2 sequences are MDHEN and SYDVKM. Trimming stripped 5 bases from V and 5 bases from J, with 18 bases between. The CDR3 spans 15 residues. The source material was naive CD8+ T cells sorted from blood. This TCR derives from a woman between 25 and 40 years old in good health. The chain carries TRBV28 and TRBJ1-1, with unresolved D. As DNA, the CDR3 is TGTGCCAGCAGTCCCACCTGGGCGGGGAGGACTGAAGCTTTCTTT. This gives the protein CASSPTWAGRTEAFF.